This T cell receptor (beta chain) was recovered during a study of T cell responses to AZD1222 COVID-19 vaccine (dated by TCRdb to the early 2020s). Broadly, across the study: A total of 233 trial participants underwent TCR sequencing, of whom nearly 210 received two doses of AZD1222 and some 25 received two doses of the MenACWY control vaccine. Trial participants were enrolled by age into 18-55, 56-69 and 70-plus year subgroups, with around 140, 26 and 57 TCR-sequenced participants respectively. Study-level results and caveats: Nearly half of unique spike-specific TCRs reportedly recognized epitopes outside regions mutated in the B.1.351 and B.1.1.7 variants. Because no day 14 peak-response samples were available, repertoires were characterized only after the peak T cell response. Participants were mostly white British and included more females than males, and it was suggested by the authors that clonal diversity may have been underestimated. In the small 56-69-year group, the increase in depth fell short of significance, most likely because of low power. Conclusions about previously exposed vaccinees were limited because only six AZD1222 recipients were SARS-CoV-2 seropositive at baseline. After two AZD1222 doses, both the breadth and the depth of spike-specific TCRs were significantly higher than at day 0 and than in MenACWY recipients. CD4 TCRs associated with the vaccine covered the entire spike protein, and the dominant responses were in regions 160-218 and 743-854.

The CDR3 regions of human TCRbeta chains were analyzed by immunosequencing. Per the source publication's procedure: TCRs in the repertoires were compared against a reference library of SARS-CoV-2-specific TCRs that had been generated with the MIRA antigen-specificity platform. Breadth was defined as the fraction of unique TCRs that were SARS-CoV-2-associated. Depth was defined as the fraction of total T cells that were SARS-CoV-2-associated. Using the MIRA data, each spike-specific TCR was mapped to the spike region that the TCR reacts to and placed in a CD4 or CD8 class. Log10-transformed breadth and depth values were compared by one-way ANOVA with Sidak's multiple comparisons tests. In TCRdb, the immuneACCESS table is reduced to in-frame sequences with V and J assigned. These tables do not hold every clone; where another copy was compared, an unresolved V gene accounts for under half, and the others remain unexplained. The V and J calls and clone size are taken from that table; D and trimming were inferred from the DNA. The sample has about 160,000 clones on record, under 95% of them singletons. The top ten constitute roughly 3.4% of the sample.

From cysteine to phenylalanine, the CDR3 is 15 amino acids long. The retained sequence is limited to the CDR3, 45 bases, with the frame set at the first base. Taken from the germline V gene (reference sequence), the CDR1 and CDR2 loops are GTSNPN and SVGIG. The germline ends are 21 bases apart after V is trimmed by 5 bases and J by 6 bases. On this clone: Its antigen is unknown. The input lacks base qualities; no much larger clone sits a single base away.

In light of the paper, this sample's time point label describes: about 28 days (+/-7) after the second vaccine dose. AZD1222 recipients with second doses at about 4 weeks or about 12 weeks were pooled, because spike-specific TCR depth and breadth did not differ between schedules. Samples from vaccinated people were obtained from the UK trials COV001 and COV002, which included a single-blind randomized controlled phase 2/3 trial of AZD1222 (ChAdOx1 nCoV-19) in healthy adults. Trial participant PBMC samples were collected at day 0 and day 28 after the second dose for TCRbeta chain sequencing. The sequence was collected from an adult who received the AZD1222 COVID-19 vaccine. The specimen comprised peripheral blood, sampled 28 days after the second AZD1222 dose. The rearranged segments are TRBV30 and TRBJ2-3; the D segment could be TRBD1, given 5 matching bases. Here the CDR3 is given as CAWLSGRLSGDTQYF. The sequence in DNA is TGTGCCTGGCTCTCAGGGCGGCTGTCCGGCGATACGCAGTATTTT.